The sample holds many counts of the clone carrying this TCR beta chain. Antigen: not known. The V gene's germline CDR1 is LGHNT and CDR2 FRNRAP. V gave up 2 bases and J gave up 6 bases; unmatched junction bases: 3. This CDR3 has 14 amino acids. The data stem from a study of response to subunit inactivated influenza vaccine. Study-wide results and caveats: After each seasonal influenza vaccination, few new T cells are recruited, the authors suggested.

TCRdb re-analysed the RT-PCR reads in MiXCR, keeping a single row per CDR3 protein. This sample has roughly 460,000 distinct CDR3 sequences; roughly 11% occur once, and the top ten carry about 12%. Sequencing used PBMCs from blood, obtained 40 to 50 days after vaccination. This clonotype originated in a man between 50 and 59 years old who received an inactivated influenza vaccine. This rearrangement joins TRBV12-5 to TRBJ2-7, with 11 bases matching TRBD2. CDR3 residues: CASGLTSGGGEQYF. CDR3 coding DNA: TGTGCTAGTGGTTTGACTAGCGGGGGTGGCGAGCAGTACTTC.